This passage covers 25 T cell receptor beta chains from one sample sequenced in a study of human T cells and chemical hapten exposure. Time point noted: healthy volunteer bleed at 2 weeks. Blood, whole and unfractionated, served as the source for total RNA extraction. From the RACE reads, TCRdb called clonotypes with MiXCR, one entry per CDR3 protein. The sample gives roughly 30,000 distinct CDR3 sequences, 6% to 7.5% of which show up once; about 9.8% is in the top ten. The specimen sequenced was whole blood. The origin of the receptors is a human donor in good health. Some clones in this sample may be carry-over from other donors' samples.

This chain links TRBV5-1 with TRBJ2-1, with TRBD2 identical over 9 bases. Losses at the gene ends were 4 bases for V and 7 bases for J; bases not matched to a gene: 12. Germline V gene lookup returns CDR1 SGHRS and CDR2 YFSETQ. CDR3 length: 16 amino acids. CDR3: CASSPTAGGRLNEQFF. CDR3 DNA sequence: TGCGCCAGCAGCCCAACAGCGGGAGGCCGTTTGAATGAGCAGTTCTTC. The whole variable domain, remainder taken from reference TRBV5-1 and TRBJ2-1, is KAGVTQTPRYLIKTRGQQVTLSCSPISGHRSVSWYQQTPGQGLQFLFEYFSETQRNKGNFPGRFSGRQFSNSRSEMNVSTLELGDSALYLCASSPTAGGRLNEQFFGPGTRLTVL.

In this sample, this clonotype turned up many times. The V gene is TRBV7-2, the J gene TRBJ2-2; 7 nucleotides agree with TRBD1. V lost 5 bases and J lost 5; bases outside the gene matches: 8. The V gene's germline CDR1 is SGHTA and CDR2 FQGNSA. The CDR3 loop spans 15 amino acids. The CDR3 nucleotides are TGTGCCAGCAGCCCCGGAACAGGGGTGACCGGGGAGCTGTTTTTT. This translates into CASSPGTGVTGELFF.

There are a few counts of this clonotype. The V gene is TRBV7-8, the J gene TRBJ1-4, with TRBD1 as a possible D gene (5 bases). The CDR3 covers 14 residues. Germline CDR1 and CDR2: SGHVS and FQNEAQ. V was cut by 5 bases and J by 4 bases, with 11 bases left in between. The chain's CDR3 is CASSLGQCNEKLFF. The CDR3 nucleotides are TGTGCCAGCAGCCTGGGGCAGTGTAATGAAAAACTGTTTTTT.

This clonotype was seen at least ten times. V gene TRBV18 combines with J gene TRBJ1-2; no reliable D call. CDR1 is KGHSH and CDR2 is LQKENI in the germline V gene. Trimming stripped 0 bases from V and 4 bases from J, with 18 bases between. The CDR3 sequence is 17 residues long. The DNA for the CDR3 is TGTGCCAGCTCACCACCCGGGGTTTCGGGGATTGTCTATGGCTACACCTTC. It specifies CASSPPGVSGIVYGYTF.

The sample holds many counts of this clonotype. This chain uses TRBV6-1 with TRBJ2-7, with D perhaps matching TRBD1 (6 bases). The V end lost 1 base, the J end lost 7 bases, and 17 bases lay between the germline ends. Germline CDR1 and CDR2: MNHNS and SASEGT. The CDR3 is made up of 15 amino acids. This CDR3 is CASSEGGRHRGEQYF. DNA of the CDR3: TGTGCCAGCAGTGAAGGAGGGCGACATAGGGGGGAGCAGTACTTC.

This clonotype has ten or more counts. The chain uses TRBV2 and TRBJ2-5; weak D call: TRBD1 (5 bases). With 3 bases removed from V and 5 bases from J, the gap between germline ends came to 13 bases. CDR1 SNHLY and CDR2 FYNNEI come from the germline V gene. This CDR3 is 14 amino acids long. CDR3 in DNA: TGTGCCAGCAGTGAGACCCCAGGGTACGAGACCCAGTACTTC. Residues: CASSETPGYETQYF.

This clonotype was seen many times. The chain joins TRBV5-1 to TRBJ1-2; no definite D call. This CDR3 comprises 13 residues. The V end was cut by 0 bases, the J end by 2 bases, with 5 bases between. Per germline, CDR1 SGHRS and CDR2 YFSETQ. DNA of the CDR3: TGCGCCAGCAGCTTGGAAGCGAACTATGGCTACACCTTC. Amino acids: CASSLEANYGYTF.

This clonotype was found many times. The chain combines TRBV20-1 with TRBJ1-5; TRBD1 matches at 7 bases. The junction had 9 bases not matched to a gene; V was cut back by 2 bases and J by 8 bases. The length of the CDR3 is 14 residues. Germline-derived CDR1 and CDR2 are DFQATT and SNEGSKA (reference sequence). CDR3 region: CSARPDRDREPQHF. CDR3 DNA: TGCAGTGCTAGACCCGACAGGGACCGTGAGCCCCAGCATTTT.

This clonotype was observed many times. V gene TRBV6-5 combines with J gene TRBJ1-1, with D perhaps matching TRBD1 (5 bases). There are 16 residues in the CDR3. Germline V gene data show CDR1 as MNHEY and CDR2 as SVGAGI. V lost 5 bases to trimming and J lost 6 bases, with 22 bases between them. CDR3 loop: CASSKDQGRFNPEAFF. CDR3 nucleotides: TGTGCCAGCAGTAAAGATCAGGGTCGGTTTAATCCTGAAGCTTTCTTT.

The sample holds a few counts of this clonotype. This chain connects TRBV3-1 to TRBJ1-5, with D maybe TRBD1 (5 bases). With 4 bases removed from V and 0 bases from J, the gap between germline ends came to 10 bases. The CDR3 covers 15 residues. CDR1 is LGHDT, CDR2 YNNKEL, per germline (reference sequence). The CDR3, as DNA: TGTGCCAGCAGCCCTCAGGGCAATAGCAATCAGCCCCAGCATTTT. This translates into CASSPQGNSNQPQHF.

The sample holds a few counts of this clonotype. The V call is TRBV9, the J call TRBJ1-1; D ambiguous. The CDR3 is made up of 12 amino acids. V dropped 0 bases and J dropped 8 bases, with 8 bases sitting between them. Per germline, CDR1 SGDLS and CDR2 YYNGEE. The CDR3, as DNA: TGTGCCAGCAGCGTAGTTACCCCAGAAGCTTTCTTT. Its translation: CASSVVTPEAFF.

This clonotype was observed a handful of times. V gene TRBV25-1 combines with J gene TRBJ1-1; the D is unclear. With 3 bases removed from V and 11 bases from J, the gap between germline ends came to 16 bases. Germline lookup yields CDR1 MGHDK and CDR2 SYGVNS. The CDR3 has 13 amino acids. CDR3 sequence (DNA): TGTGCCAGCAGTGATTCGGCCCCCGGAGAGGCTTTCTTT. Its translation: CASSDSAPGEAFF.

This clonotype was seen ten or more times. The V and J genes are TRBV20-1 and TRBJ2-1, with 11 positions matching TRBD2. V shed 0 bases and J 8 bases; nucleotides not matched to a gene: 6. Germline CDR1 is DFQATT and CDR2 is SNEGSKA (reference sequence). This CDR3 has 15 amino acids. This CDR3 is CSARETSGDVDEQFF. The DNA of the CDR3 is TGCAGTGCTAGAGAGACTAGCGGGGATGTGGATGAGCAGTTCTTC.

There are many counts of this clonotype. This sequence joins TRBV5-5 and TRBJ2-2; D is ambiguous. The germline V gene encodes CDR1 SGHKS and CDR2 YYEKEE (reference sequence). V was pared by 8 bases and J by 7 bases, with 15 bases between. The CDR3 length is 13 residues. The CDR3 here is CASGPPNDGELFF. DNA of the CDR3: TGTGCCAGTGGGCCCCCCAATGACGGGGAGCTGTTTTTT.

The sample holds many counts of this clonotype. The chain combines TRBV27 with TRBJ1-5; 10 bases align to TRBD1. The CDR3 has 15 amino acids. Unmatched junction bases numbered 8, after V lost 1 base and J lost 11 bases. Per the germline V gene, CDR1 is MNHEY and CDR2 is SMNVEV (reference sequence). CDR3 nucleotide sequence: TGTGCCAGCAGTTTATTGGGGACAGGGGACGGAGCCCAGCATTTT. Amino acid sequence: CASSLLGTGDGAQHF.

The chain has TRBV7-8 and TRBJ1-1; possible D gene TRBD1, 6 bases. V lost 2 bases, J lost 3 bases, and 16 bases lay in between. Germline CDR1 reads SGHVS; CDR2 reads FQNEAQ. This CDR3 has 16 residues. The CDR3 protein is CASSLFGETGYTEAFF. The CDR3 DNA follows: TGTGCCAGCAGCTTATTCGGGGAGACAGGATACACTGAAGCTTTCTTT.

As for this clonotype: This could be a read error, since a much larger clone is one nucleotide away. The chain is built from TRBV28 and TRBJ1-2, with D possibly being TRBD1 (6 bases). Germline-derived CDR1 and CDR2 are MDHEN and SYDVKM. CDR3 length equals 13 residues. The CDR3 nucleotides are TGTGCCAGCAGTTTAGGGACAAAATATGGCTACAACTTC. Translated: CASSLGTKYGYNF.

There are many counts of this clonotype. As DNA, the CDR3 is TGTGCCAGCAGTGAAAGGGTCAATCAGCCCCAGCATTTT. Amino acid sequence: CASSERVNQPQHF. The chain employs TRBV2 and TRBJ1-5; no clear D gene. Germline V gene data show CDR1 as SNHLY and CDR2 as FYNNEI. The CDR3 has 13 residues. V lost 2 bases, J lost 3 bases, and 5 bases lay in between.

This clonotype was seen more than once but under ten times. The chain employs TRBV6-1 and TRBJ1-5; D is perhaps TRBD1 (6 bases). The germline CDR1 and CDR2 sequences are MNHNS and SASEGT. The V end was cut by 11 bases, the J end by 6 bases, with 23 bases between. This CDR3 is 15 amino acids long. The CDR3 nucleotides read TGTGCCGCCACCCCGTCCGGGGGCACGGGTCAGCCCCAGCATTTT. Protein sequence: CAATPSGGTGQPQHF.

This clonotype showed up many times. This chain connects TRBV13 to TRBJ2-1, with 8 bases fitting TRBD1. This CDR3 region has 17 residues. V lost 5 bases to trimming and J lost 7 bases; unmatched junction nucleotides: 16. Germline V lookup: CDR1 PRHDT, CDR2 FYEKMQ (reference sequence). CDR3 nucleotide sequence: TGTGCCAGCAGCCTGAGCGGCTGGACAGGGATGGTTAATGAGCAGTTCTTC. Protein sequence: CASSLSGWTGMVNEQFF.

The table lists this clonotype with many counts. This chain links TRBV10-3 with TRBJ1-2; D remains ambiguous. The V end was cut by 4 bases, the J end by 6 bases, with 15 bases between. The CDR3 covers 14 residues. The germline V gene encodes CDR1 ENHRY and CDR2 SYGVKD. CDR3 bases: TGTGCCATCAGTGCCCAGGAATACGTTGATGGCTACACCTTC. It encodes CAISAQEYVDGYTF.

This clonotype was seen only a few times. The chain is built from TRBV29-1 and TRBJ2-2; 8 bases line up with TRBD2. The CDR3 is 15 amino acids. Germline V gene lookup returns CDR1 SQVTM and CDR2 ANQGSEA. The V gene end was trimmed by 4 bases and the J gene end by 7 bases; junction bases not matched to a gene: 11. CDR3 sequence (DNA): TGCAGCGTTGTCTACGCTTCAGCGGGAGACGGGGAGCTGTTTTTT. It is translated as CSVVYASAGDGELFF.

This clonotype has a handful of counts. The chain recombines TRBV5-6 with TRBJ1-5; D is perhaps TRBD1 (5 bases). The CDR3 contains 14 residues. V lost 0 bases, J lost 4 bases, and 8 bases lay in between. Looked up from germline, CDR1 is SGHDT and CDR2 is YYEEEE. The DNA of the CDR3 is TGTGCCAGCAGCTTGGGGGGGTCTAATCAGCCCCAGCATTTT. Translation: CASSLGGSNQPQHF.

V usage is TRBV3-1 and J usage is TRBJ2-5; TRBD2 matches 8 bases. Germline V gives CDR1 LGHDT, CDR2 YNNKEL (reference sequence). The CDR3 length is 19 residues. V was pared by 4 bases and J by 3 bases, with 19 bases of the junction left unmatched. The CDR3 reads CASSPFLSLSLADKETQYF. CDR3 sequence (DNA): TGTGCCAGCAGCCCATTTCTATCGTTGTCACTAGCGGACAAAGAGACCCAGTACTTC.

V is TRBV5-5 and J is TRBJ2-1; 7 bases are shared with TRBD2. The CDR3 consists of 16 residues. With V trimmed by 4 bases and J by 7 bases, 14 bases remained unmatched. CDR1 is SGHKS, CDR2 YYEKEE, per germline (reference sequence). CDR3 region: CASSRAGTTDRNEQFF. In DNA form, the CDR3 reads TGTGCCAGCAGCAGGGCCGGGACTACCGATAGGAATGAGCAGTTCTTC.